The clone carrying this TCR beta chain was counted between two and nine times. The entry originates in a study of blood T cells in healthy people across ages. RNA extraction gave at least 5.5 micrograms of total RNA per sample. Then a second PCR, running roughly 7 to 11 cycles, was carried out with a sample-barcoded 5' primer and a J-beta primer mix. Each cDNA was tagged by a template-switch adaptor containing 12 random nucleotides. TCRdb processed the 5' RACE reads anew with MiXCR; each CDR3 protein has one entry. The sample shows roughly 1.5 million distinct CDR3 sequences, under 55% of them seen only once. The sample taken for sequencing was blood. This clonotype was obtained from a young woman in good health.

The CDR3 protein is CASSQGTGRQFF. CDR3 nucleotide sequence: TGCGCCAGCAGCCAAGGGACAGGGCGGCAGTTCTTC. The gene calls are TRBV4-3 and TRBJ2-1, with 8 bases matching TRBD1. The germline gives CDR1 LGHNA, CDR2 YSLEER. Losses at the gene ends were 1 base for V and 12 bases for J; bases not matched to a gene: 2. This CDR3 is built from 12 residues.